This T cell receptor (beta chain) was identified during a study of cytomegalovirus exposure and HLA in healthy donors. The CDR3 runs to 18 residues. Germline values: CDR1 LGHNT, CDR2 FRNRAP. V lost 0 bases and J lost 2; bases outside the gene matches: 8. The repertoire was sequenced with immunoSEQ multiplex PCR; TCRdb's copy has only in-frame clones and lacks some. The data contain over 200,000 clones, about 86% of them singletons. Sequencing input: PBMCs. V gene TRBV12-5 combines with J gene TRBJ2-2; TRBD1 matches 8 bases. This receptor was identified in a young woman in good health and CMV-seronegative. This CDR3 is CASGLVLRGQGNTGELFF. CDR3 sequence (DNA): TGTGCTAGTGGTTTGGTACTACGAGGACAGGGTAACACCGGGGAGCTGTTTTTT.